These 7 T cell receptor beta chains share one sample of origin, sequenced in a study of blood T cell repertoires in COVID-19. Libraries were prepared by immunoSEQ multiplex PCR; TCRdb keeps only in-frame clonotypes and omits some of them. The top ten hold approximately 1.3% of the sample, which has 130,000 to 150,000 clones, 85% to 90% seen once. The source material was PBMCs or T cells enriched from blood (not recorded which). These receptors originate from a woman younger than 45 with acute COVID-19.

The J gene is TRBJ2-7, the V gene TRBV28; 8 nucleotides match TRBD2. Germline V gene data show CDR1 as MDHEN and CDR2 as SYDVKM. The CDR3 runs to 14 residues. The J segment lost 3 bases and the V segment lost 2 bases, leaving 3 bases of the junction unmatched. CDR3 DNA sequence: TGTGCCAGCAGTTTACGCGGGGGGATCTACGAGCAGTACTTC. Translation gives CASSLRGGIYEQYF. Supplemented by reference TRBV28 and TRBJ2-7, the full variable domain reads DVKVTQSSRYLVKRTGEKVFLECVQDMDHENMFWYRQDPGLGLRLIYFSYDVKMKEKGDIPEGYSVSREKKERFSLILESASTNQTSMYLCASSLRGGIYEQYFGPGTRLTVT.

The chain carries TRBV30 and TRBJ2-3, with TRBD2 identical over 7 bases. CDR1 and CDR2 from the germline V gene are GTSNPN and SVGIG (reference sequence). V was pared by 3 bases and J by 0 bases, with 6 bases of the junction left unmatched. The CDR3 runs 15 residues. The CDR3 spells CAWSASGISTDTQYF. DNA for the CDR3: TGTGCCTGGAGCGCCAGCGGGATTAGCACAGATACGCAGTATTTT. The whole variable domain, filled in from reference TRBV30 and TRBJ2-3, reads SQTIHQWPATLVQPVGSPLSLECTVEGTSNPNLYWYRQAAGRGLQLLFYSVGIGQISSEVPQNLSASRPQDRQFILSSKKLLLSDSGFYLCAWSASGISTDTQYFGPGTRLTVL.

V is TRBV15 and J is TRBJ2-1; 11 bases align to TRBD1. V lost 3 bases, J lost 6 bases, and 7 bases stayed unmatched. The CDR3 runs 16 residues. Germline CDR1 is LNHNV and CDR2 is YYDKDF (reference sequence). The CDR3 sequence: CATSRATGTGGNEQFF. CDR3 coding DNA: TGTGCCACCAGCAGGGCCACCGGGACAGGGGGCAATGAGCAGTTCTTC.

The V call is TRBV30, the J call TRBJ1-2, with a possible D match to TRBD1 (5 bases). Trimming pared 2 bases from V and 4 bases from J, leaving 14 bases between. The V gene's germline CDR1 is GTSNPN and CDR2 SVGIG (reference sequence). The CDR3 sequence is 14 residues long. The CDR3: CAWSIQTATYGYTF. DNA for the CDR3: TGTGCCTGGAGTATTCAGACAGCCACCTATGGCTACACCTTC.

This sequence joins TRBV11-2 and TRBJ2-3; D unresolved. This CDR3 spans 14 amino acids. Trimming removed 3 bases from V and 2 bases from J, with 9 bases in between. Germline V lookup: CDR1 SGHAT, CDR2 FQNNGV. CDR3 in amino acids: CASSLLSFTDTQYF. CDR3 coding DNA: TGTGCCAGCAGCTTGTTGAGTTTCACAGATACGCAGTATTTT.

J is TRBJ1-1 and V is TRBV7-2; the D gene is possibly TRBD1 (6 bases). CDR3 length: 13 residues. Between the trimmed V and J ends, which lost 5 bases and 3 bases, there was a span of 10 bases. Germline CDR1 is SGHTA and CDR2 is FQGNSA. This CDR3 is CASSRRQDTEAFF. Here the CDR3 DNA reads TGTGCCAGCAGCCGAAGACAGGACACTGAAGCTTTCTTT.

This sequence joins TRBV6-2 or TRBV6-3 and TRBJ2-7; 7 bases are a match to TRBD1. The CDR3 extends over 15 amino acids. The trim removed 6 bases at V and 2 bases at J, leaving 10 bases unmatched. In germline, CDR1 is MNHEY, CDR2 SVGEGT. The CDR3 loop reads CASRPLGQGAYEQYF. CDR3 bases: TGTGCCAGCAGGCCTTTGGGGCAGGGGGCCTACGAGCAGTACTTC.